What follows describes a single T cell receptor beta chain. Its specificity is unknown. These data are taken from a study of cytotoxic CD8 clonotypes in ibrutinib-treated CLL. From cryopreserved PBMCs came 1.5 to 2.5 micrograms of genomic DNA used for TCR beta libraries. Study-level findings and limits: Exceeding age-matched healthy donors, baseline clonality also tracked the counts of circulating CD8+ T cells. Upon ibrutinib response clonality rose, and upon progression it fell back toward baseline.

Generated by immunoSEQ multiplex PCR, the TCRdb table keeps only in-frame clones and is missing some. The sample holds 100,000 to 150,000 clones, around 85% seen once. Germline loops: CDR1 SNHLY, CDR2 FYNNEI. The CDR3 runs to 12 residues. V was cut by 5 bases and J by 0 bases, with 4 bases left in between. This chain links TRBV2 with TRBJ1-2; D not certain. This sequence was found in a human donor with chronic lymphocytic leukemia. The specimen was PBMCs, collected after 24 months of ibrutinib treatment. The CDR3 reads CASSPANYGYTF. CDR3 DNA sequence: TGTGCCAGCAGTCCCGCTAACTATGGCTACACCTTC.